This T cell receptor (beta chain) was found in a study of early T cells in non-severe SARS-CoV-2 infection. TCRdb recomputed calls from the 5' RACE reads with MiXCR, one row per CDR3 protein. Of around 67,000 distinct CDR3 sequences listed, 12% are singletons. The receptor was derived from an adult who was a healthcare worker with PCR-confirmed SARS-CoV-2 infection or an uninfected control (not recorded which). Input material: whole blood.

Here the CDR3 DNA reads TGTGCCAGCAGCCAAGGGAATGAGCAGTTCTTC. Translation: CASSQGNEQFF. The chain is built from TRBV14 and TRBJ2-1; D uncertain. Trimming took off 1 base at V and 7 bases at J, with 2 bases between the two ends. From germline, CDR1 is SGHDN and CDR2 FVKESK. The CDR3 covers 11 residues.